This T cell receptor beta chain was sequenced during a study of type 1 regulatory T cells. Across the whole study: T-allo10 is a Tr1-enriched, alloantigen-specific CD4 T cell product made in vitro.

On this clonotype itself: The antigen is unknown.

Notes on the study in general: Compared with non-type 1 regulatory T cells, type 1 regulatory T cells showed a more restricted TCR repertoire.

Germline V lookup: CDR1 DFQATT, CDR2 SNEGSKA (reference sequence). The V end was cut by 1 base, the J end by 8 bases, with 20 bases between. The CDR3 consists of 15 residues. TCRdb re-called the reads through MiXCR, storing one row per CDR3 protein. The sample records tens of thousands of distinct CDR3 sequences, around 49% being singletons. This receptor was identified in a human donor in good health. Sequenced: cultured non-Tr1 T cells, either the whole culture or a sorted T cell fraction (not recorded which). This sequence joins TRBV20-1 and TRBJ1-2, with unresolved D. The CDR3 DNA sequence: TGCAGTGCTAGAGGGCAGGCATCGGAGTTCCGGGGCTACACCTTC. Translation gives CSARGQASEFRGYTF.